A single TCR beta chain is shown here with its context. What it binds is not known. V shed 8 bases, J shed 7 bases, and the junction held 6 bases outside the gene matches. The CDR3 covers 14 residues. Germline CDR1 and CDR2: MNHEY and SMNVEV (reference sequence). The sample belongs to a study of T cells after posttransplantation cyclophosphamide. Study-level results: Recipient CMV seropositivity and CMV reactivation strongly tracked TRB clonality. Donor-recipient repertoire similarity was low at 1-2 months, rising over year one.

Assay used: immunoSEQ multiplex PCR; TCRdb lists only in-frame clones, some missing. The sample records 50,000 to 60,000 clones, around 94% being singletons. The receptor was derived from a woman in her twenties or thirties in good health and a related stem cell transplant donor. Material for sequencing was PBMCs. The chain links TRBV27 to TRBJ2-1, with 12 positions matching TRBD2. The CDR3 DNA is TGTGCCAGCGGGACCGGACTAGCGGGGAATGAGCAGTTCTTC. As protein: CASGTGLAGNEQFF.